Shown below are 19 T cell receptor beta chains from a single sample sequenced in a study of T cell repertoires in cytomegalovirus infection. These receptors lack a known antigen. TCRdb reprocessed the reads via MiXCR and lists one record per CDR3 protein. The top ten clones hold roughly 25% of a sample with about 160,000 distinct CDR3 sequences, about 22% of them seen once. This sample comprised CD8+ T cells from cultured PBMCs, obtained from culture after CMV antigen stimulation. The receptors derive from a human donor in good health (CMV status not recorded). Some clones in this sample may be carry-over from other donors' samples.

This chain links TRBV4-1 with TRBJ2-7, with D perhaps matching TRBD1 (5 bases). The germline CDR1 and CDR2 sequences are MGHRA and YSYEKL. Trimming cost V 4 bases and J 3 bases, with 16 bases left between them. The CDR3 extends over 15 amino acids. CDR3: CASSPSSDSVYEQYF. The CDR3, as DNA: TGCGCCAGCAGCCCCTCATCCGACAGCGTCTACGAGCAGTACTTC.

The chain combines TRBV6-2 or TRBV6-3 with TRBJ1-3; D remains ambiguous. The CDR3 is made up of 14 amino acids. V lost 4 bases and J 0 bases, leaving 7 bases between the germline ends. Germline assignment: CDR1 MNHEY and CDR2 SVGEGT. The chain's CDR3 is CASSSRISGNTIYF. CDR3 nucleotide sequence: TGTGCCAGCAGTTCCCGTATCTCTGGAAACACCATATATTTT.

CDR3 sequence reads: CASSVEGKWAQYF. The CDR3 nucleotides are TGTGCCAGCAGCGTAGAAGGAAAATGGGCGCAGTACTTC. The rearrangement uses TRBV9 and TRBJ2-7; D not certain. V dropped 0 bases and J dropped 9 bases, with 13 bases sitting between them. The CDR3 totals 13 residues. Germline CDR1 reads SGDLS; CDR2 reads YYNGEE.

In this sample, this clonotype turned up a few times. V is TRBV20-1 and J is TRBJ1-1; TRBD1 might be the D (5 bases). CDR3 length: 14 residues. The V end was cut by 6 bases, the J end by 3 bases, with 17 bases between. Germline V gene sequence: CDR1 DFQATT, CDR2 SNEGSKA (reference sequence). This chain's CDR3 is CSAPWGGDDTEAFF. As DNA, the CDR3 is TGCAGTGCCCCCTGGGGAGGGGATGACACTGAAGCTTTCTTT.

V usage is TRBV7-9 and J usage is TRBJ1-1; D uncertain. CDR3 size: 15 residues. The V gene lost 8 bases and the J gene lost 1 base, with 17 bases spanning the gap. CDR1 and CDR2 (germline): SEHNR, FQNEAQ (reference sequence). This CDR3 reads CASFHRDTPNTEAFF. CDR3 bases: TGTGCCAGCTTCCACCGCGACACCCCGAACACTGAAGCTTTCTTT.

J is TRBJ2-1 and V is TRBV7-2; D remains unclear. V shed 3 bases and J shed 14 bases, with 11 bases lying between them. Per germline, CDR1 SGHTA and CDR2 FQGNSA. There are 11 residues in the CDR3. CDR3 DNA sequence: TGTGCCAGCAGCTTGGGATCGGATAAGTTCTTC. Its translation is CASSLGSDKFF.

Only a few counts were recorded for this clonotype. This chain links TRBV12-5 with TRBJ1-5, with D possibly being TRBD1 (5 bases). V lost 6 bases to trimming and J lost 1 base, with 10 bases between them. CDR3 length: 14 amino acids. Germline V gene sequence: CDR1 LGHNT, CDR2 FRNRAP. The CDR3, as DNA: TGTGCTAGTGGACCCCGGGACAGCAATCAGCCCCAGCATTTT. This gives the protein CASGPRDSNQPQHF.

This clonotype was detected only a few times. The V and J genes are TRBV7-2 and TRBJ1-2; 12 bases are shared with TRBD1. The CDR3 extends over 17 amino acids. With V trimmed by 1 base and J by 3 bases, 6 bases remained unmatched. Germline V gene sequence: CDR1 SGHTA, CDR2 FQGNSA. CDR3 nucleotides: TGTGCCAGCAGCTTAGGCGGGACAGGGGGCAAGGACTATGGCTACACCTTC. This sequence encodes CASSLGGTGGKDYGYTF.

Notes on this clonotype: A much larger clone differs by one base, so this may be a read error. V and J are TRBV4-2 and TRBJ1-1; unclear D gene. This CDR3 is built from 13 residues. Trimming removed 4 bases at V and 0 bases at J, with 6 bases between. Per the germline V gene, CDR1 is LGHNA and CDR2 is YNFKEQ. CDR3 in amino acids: CASSPGMNTEAFF. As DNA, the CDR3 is TGTGCCAGCAGCCCGGGGATGAACACTGAAGCTTTCTTT.

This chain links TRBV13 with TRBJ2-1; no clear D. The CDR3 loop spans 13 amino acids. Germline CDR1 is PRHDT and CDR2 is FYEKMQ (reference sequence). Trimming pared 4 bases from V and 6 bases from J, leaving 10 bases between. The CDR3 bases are TGTGCCAGCAGCTCTAACCGATTCAATGAGCAGTTCTTC. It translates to CASSSNRFNEQFF.

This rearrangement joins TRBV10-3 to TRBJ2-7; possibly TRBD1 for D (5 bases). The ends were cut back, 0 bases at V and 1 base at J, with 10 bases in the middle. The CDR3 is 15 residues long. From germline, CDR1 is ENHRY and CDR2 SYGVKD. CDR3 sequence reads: CAISESTVQSYEQYF. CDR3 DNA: TGTGCCATCAGTGAGTCGACAGTCCAGTCCTACGAGCAGTACTTC.

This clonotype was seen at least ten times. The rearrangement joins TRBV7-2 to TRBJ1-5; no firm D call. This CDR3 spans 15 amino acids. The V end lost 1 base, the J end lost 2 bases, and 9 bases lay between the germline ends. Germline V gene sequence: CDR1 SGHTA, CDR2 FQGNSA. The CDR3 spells CASSLDSARNQPQHF. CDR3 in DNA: TGTGCCAGCAGCTTAGATTCCGCCCGCAATCAGCCCCAGCATTTT.

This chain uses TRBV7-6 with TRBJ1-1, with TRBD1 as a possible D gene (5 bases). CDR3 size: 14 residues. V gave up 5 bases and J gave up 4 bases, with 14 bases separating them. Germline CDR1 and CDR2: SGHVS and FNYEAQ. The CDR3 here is CASSDWGEGTEAFF. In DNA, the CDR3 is TGTGCCAGCAGCGACTGGGGGGAGGGCACTGAAGCTTTCTTT.

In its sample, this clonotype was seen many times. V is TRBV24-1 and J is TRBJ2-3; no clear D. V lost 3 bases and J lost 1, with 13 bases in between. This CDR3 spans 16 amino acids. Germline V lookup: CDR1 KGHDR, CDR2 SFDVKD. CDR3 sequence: CATSDPDPSGTDTQYF. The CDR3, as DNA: TGTGCCACCAGTGATCCCGACCCGTCGGGCACAGATACGCAGTATTTT.

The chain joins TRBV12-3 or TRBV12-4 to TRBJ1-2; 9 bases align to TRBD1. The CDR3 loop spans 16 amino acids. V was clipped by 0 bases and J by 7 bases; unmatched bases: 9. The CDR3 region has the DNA TGTGCCAGCAGTTTAGCGTCCGGACAGGGGATGACTGGCTACACCTTC. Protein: CASSLASGQGMTGYTF.

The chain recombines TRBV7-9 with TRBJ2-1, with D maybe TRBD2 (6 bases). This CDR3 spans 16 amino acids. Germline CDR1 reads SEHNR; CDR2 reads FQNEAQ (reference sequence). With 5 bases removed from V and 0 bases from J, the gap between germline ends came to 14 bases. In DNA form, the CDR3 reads TGTGCCAGCAGCCCCCCTAGCGCTCCCTCCTACAATGAGCAGTTCTTC. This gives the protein CASSPPSAPSYNEQFF.

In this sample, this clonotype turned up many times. CDR3 in amino acids: CASSPRPAVNTEAFF. Here the CDR3 DNA reads TGTGCCAGCAGCCCCCGACCCGCGGTGAACACTGAAGCTTTCTTT. This chain links TRBV7-2 with TRBJ1-1; D remains unclear. Trimming removed 5 bases at V and 0 bases at J, with 13 bases between. In germline, CDR1 is SGHTA, CDR2 FQGNSA. This CDR3 is 15 amino acids long. Complete variable domain (other parts from reference TRBV7-2 and TRBJ1-1): GAGVSQSPSNKVTEKGKDVELRCDPISGHTALYWYRQSLGQGLEFLIYFQGNSAPDKSGLPSDRFSAERTGGSVSTLTIQRTQQEDSAVYLCASSPRPAVNTEAFFGQGTRLTVV.

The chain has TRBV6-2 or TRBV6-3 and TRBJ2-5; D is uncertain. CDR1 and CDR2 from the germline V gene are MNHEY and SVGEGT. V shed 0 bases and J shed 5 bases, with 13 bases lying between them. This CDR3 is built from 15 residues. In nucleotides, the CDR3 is TGTGCCAGCAGTTACTCGAGTTTGTTTTGGGAGACCCAGTACTTC. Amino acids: CASSYSSLFWETQYF.

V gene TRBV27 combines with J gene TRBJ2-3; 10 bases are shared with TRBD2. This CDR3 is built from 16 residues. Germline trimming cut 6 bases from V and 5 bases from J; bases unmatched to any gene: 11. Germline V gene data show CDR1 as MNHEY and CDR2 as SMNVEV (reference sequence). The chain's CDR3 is CASRVPAGGSRDTQYF. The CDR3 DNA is TGTGCCAGCAGGGTCCCAGCGGGGGGGTCGAGAGATACGCAGTATTTT.